This T cell receptor (beta chain) was obtained from a study of OX40 agonist ivuxolimab in advanced cancers. Background on the whole study: Ivuxolimab, which targeted the costimulatory receptor OX40 (CD134), was an agonistic, fully human IgG2 monoclonal antibody. Intravenous ivuxolimab was administered to patients every 2 weeks at six dose levels: 0.01, 0.1, 0.3, 1.5, 3 and 10 mg/kg. Among the 50 to 55 dose-escalation patients, around 19 had hepatocellular carcinoma, approximately 15 melanoma, 9 renal cell carcinoma and 9 head and neck cancer. Peripheral TCRbeta sequencing aimed to test whether ivuxolimab altered TCR sequence diversity and caused clonal T-cell expansion. In the dose-escalation cohort, 70% to 90% of patients were male, and the mean age was approximately 60 years with a range of roughly 23 to 79. The monotherapy dose-escalation portion (N ≈ 50 patients) of the phase I ivuxolimab trial is reported in the paper. Prior anti-PD-1, anti-PD-L1 or anti-CTLA-4 therapy was permitted, and checkpoint inhibitors had been received by roughly two fifths of dose-escalation patients. Partial responses were achieved by three dose-escalation patients, of whom one had hepatocellular carcinoma and two had cutaneous melanoma.

Patients with autoimmune disease history or receiving systemic immunosuppression were excluded from the trial. Peripheral blood for TCR sequencing was collected from all dose cohorts at baseline, on cycle 4 day 1, and on cycle 7 day 1. The samples were drawn from a first-in-human, open-label, multicenter phase I dose-escalation trial of ivuxolimab. Adults with locally advanced or metastatic melanoma, renal cell carcinoma, hepatocellular carcinoma or head and neck squamous cell carcinoma were enrolled in the trial. CD4+ and CD8+ T cells were sorted separately from peripheral blood before TCR sequencing. Regarding this clone: Its antigen is still unknown. The DNA is omitted, as the CDR3 cannot be located on it reliably, and the CDR3 follows TCRdb's listing.

CDR1 SGHRS and CDR2 YFSETQ are derived from the germline V gene. There are 16 amino acids in the CDR3, from cysteine to phenylalanine inclusive. Genomic DNA was isolated from the sorted cells so that the TCRbeta CDR3 region could be sequenced. TCRbeta CDR3 regions were sequenced using the immunoSEQ Assay. In TCRdb, the immuneACCESS table is reduced to in-frame sequences with V and J assigned. These tables do not hold every clone; where another copy was compared, an unresolved V gene accounts for under half, and the others remain unexplained. Counted in this sample were tens of thousands of clones; around 89% of them appeared once. The top ten constitute 0.38% of the sample. What the work shows at the level of the full study, not this receptor alone: Low levels of normalized T-cell clonal expansion were also shown by some nonresponding patients. In partial responders in the 0.1-3.0 mg/kg groups, normalized peripheral clonal expansion was found to be among the lowest, especially among CD8+ T cells. After ivuxolimab, CD8+ T cells had more expanded clones than CD4+ T cells on average. The antigen specificity of the clonally expanded peripheral T cells was not determined. At doses of 0.1 to 3.0 mg/kg, clonal expansion of both CD4+ and CD8+ T cells in blood was seen between baseline and week 6.

The TCR was taken from an adult with an advanced solid tumor such as melanoma, head and neck, liver or kidney cancer. Source: CD4+ or CD8+ T cells sorted from blood, taken in a trial of the OX40 agonist ivuxolimab. The chain is made from TRBV5-1 and TRBJ2-3. The CDR3 reads CASSLHQQSFTDTQYF.